This T cell receptor beta chain was documented in a study of blood T cells in healthy people across ages. Background on the study: About one barcoded beta molecule per two T cells came from capture by template switching.

Trimming removed 4 bases from V and 0 bases from J; junction bases left unmatched: 4. The CDR3 contains 18 residues. Overall study results and limits: Roughly linear age-related decline in beta diversity appeared, significant by age around 38.

A second PCR of 7 to 11 cycles used a sample-barcoded 5' primer and a J-beta primer mix. Template switching added a 12-random-nucleotide identifier to every cDNA molecule. TCRdb re-analysed the 5' RACE reads in MiXCR, keeping a single row per CDR3 protein. The sample lists 1.5 million to 2 million distinct CDR3 sequences; roughly 52% were seen once. For this clonotype: Its specificity is not known.

The genes are TRBV12-3 or TRBV12-4 and TRBJ2-1; TRBD2 matches 15 bases. This clonotype was obtained from a woman in her forties in good health. The sequenced material came from blood. The CDR3 sequence is CASSYGTSGGSSYNEQFF. The CDR3 nucleotides read TGTGCCAGCAGTTATGGGACTAGCGGGGGGAGCTCCTACAATGAGCAGTTCTTC.